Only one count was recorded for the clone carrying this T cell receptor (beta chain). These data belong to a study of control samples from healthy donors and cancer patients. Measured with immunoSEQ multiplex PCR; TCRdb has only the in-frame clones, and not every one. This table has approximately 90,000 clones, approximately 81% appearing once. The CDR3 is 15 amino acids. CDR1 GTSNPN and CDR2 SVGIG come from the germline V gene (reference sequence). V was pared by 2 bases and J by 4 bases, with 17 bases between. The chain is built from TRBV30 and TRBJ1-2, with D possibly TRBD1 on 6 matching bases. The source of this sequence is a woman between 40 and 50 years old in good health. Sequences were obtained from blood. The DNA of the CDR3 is TGTGCCTGGAGTTTCGGGGGGGCGGCGGGCTATGGCTACACCTTC. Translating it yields CAWSFGGAAGYGYTF.